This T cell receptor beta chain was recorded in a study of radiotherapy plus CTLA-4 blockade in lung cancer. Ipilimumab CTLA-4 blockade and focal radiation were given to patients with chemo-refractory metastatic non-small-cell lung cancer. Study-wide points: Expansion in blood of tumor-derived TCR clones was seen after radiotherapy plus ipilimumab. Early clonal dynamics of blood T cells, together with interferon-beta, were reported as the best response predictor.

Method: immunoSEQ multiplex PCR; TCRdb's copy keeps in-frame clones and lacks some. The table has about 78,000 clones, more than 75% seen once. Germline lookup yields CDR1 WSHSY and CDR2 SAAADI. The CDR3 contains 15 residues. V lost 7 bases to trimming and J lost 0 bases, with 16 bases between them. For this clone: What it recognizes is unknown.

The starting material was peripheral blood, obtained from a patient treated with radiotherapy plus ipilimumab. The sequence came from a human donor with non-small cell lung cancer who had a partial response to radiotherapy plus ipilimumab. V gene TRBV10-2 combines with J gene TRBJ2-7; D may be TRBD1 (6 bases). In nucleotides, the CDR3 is TGCGCCAGCACTTTTACCGGGACATCCTCCTACGAGCAGTACTTC. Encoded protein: CASTFTGTSSYEQYF.